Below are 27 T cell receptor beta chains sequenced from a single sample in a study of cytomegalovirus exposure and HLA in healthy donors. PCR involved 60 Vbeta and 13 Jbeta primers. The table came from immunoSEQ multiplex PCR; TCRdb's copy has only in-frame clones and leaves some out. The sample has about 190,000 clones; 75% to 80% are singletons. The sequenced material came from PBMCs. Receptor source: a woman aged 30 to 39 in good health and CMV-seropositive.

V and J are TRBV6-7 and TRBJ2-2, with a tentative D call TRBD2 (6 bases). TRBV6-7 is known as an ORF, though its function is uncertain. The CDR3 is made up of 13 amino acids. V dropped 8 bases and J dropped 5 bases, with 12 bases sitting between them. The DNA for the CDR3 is TGTGCCAGCGGCGACAGCGGGACCGGGGAGCTGTTTTTT. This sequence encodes CASGDSGTGELFF.

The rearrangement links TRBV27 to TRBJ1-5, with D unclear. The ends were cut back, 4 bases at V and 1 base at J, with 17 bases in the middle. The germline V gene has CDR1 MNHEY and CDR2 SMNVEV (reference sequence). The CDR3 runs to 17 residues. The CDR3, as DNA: TGTGCCAGCAGTTCCTCCACGGGTTTATGGAGCAATCAGCCCCAGCATTTT. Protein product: CASSSSTGLWSNQPQHF.

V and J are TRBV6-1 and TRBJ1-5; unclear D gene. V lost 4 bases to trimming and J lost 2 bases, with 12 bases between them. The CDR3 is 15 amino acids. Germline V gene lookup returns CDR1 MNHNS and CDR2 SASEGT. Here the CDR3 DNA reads TGTGCCAGCAGTGGGGAGAGGGTACGCAATCAGCCCCAGCATTTT. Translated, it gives CASSGERVRNQPQHF.

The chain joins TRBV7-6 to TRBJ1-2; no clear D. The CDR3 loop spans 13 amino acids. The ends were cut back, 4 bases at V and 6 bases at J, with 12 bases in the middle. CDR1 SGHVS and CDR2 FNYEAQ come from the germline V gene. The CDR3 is CASSSPTLNGYTF. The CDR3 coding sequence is TGTGCCAGCAGCTCTCCTACCCTTAATGGCTACACCTTC. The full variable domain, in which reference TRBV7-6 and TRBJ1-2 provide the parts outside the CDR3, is GAGVSQSPRYKVTKRGQDVALRCDPISGHVSLYWYRQALGQGPEFLTYFNYEAQQDKSGLPNDRFSAERPEGSISTLTIQRTEQRDSAMYRCASSSPTLNGYTFGSGTRLTVV.

Here the CDR3 DNA reads TGTGCCAGCAGCTTGGGGACAGGGCCCCGATCCTACAATGAGCAGTTCTTC. Its protein product is CASSLGTGPRSYNEQFF. The V call is TRBV5-4, the J call TRBJ2-1; 8 positions agree with TRBD1. Germline CDR1 and CDR2: SGHNT and YYREEE (reference sequence). CDR3 length: 17 residues. Losses at the gene ends were 0 bases for V and 1 base for J; bases not matched to a gene: 6.

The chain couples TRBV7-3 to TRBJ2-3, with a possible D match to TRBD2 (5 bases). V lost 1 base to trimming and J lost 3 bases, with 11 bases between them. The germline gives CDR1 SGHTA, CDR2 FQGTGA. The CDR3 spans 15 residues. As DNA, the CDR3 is TGTGCCAGCAGCTTAAGTGGCAGGAGGACAGATACGCAGTATTTT. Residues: CASSLSGRRTDTQYF.

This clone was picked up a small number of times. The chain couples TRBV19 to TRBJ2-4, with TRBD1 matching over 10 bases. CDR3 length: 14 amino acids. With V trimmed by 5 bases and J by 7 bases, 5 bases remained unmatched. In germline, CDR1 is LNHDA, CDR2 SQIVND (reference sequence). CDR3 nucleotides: TGTGCCAGTAGTGACCGGGACAGGGGTAACATTCAGTACTTC. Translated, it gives CASSDRDRGNIQYF.

The CDR3 region has the DNA TGCGCCAGCAGAAACGACCCGGGACTAGCGGGGGGACCATACAATGAGCAGTTCTTC. Its protein product is CASRNDPGLAGGPYNEQFF. The rearrangement uses TRBV23-1 and TRBJ2-1; TRBD2 agrees at 15 bases. TRBV23-1 is marked as an open reading frame, function uncertain. There are 19 residues in the CDR3. V was pared by 6 bases and J by 4 bases, with 13 bases of the junction left unmatched.

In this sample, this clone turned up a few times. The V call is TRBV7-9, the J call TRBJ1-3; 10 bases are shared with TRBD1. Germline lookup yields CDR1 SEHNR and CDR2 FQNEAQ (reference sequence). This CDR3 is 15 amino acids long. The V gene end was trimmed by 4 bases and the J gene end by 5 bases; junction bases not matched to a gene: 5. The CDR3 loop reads CASSSRDRGRNTIYF. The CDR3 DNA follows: TGTGCCAGCAGCTCCCGGGACAGGGGACGAAACACCATATATTTT.

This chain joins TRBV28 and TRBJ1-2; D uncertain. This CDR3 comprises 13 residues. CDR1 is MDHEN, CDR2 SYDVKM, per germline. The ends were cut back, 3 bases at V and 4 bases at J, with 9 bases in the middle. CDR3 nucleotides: TGTGCCAGCAGTTTCCGGGGAACCTATGGCTACACCTTC. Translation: CASSFRGTYGYTF.

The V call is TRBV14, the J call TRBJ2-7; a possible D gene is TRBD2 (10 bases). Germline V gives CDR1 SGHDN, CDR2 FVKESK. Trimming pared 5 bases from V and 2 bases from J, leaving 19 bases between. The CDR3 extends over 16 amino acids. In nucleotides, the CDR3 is TGTGCCAGCAGCACACTAGCGGGACAGGGAGCCTACGAGCAGTACTTC. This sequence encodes CASSTLAGQGAYEQYF.

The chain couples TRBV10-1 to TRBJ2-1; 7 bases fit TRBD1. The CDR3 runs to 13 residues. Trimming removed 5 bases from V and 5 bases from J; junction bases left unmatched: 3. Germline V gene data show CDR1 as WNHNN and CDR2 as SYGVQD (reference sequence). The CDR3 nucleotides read TGCGCCAGCAGTATACAGGGGAACAATGAGCAGTTCTTC. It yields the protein CASSIQGNNEQFF.

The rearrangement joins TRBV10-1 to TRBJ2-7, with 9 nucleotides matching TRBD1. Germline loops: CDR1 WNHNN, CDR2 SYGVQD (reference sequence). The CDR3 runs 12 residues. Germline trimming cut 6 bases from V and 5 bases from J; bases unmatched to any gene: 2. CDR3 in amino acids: CASSGTGNEQYF. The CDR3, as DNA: TGCGCCAGCAGCGGGACAGGGAACGAGCAGTACTTC.

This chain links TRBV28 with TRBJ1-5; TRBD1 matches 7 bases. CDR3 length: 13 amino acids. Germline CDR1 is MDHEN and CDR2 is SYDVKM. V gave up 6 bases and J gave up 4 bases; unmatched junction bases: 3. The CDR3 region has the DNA TGTGCCAGCAGAGGACAGGAGAATCAGCCCCAGCATTTT. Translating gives CASRGQENQPQHF.

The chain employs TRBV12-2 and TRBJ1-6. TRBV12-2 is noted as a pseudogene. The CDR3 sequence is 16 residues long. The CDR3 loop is CASRRGRSSYNSPLHF. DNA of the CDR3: TGTGCAAGTCGCCGGGGGAGAAGCTCCTATAATTCACCCCTCCACTTT.

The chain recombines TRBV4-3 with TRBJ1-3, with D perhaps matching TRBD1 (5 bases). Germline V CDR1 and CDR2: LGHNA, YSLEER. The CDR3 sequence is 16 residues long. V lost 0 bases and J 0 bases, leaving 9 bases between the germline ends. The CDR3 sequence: CASSQEKGRSGNTIYF. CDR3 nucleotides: TGCGCCAGCAGCCAAGAGAAGGGGCGCTCTGGAAACACCATATATTTT.

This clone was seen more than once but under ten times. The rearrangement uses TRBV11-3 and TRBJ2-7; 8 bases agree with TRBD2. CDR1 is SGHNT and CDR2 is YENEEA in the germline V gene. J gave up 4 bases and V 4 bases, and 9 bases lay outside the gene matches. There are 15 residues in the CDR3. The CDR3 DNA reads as TGTGCCAGCAGCTCGGGGGGGGCATTGGAGTACGAGCAGTACTTC. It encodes CASSSGGALEYEQYF.

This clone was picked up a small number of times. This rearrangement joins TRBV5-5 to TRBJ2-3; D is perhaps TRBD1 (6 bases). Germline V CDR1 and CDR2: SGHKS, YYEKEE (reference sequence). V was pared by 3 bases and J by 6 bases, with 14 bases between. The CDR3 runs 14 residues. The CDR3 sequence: CASSYLQGRDTQYF. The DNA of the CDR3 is TGTGCCAGCAGCTACCTCCAGGGGCGGGATACGCAGTATTTT. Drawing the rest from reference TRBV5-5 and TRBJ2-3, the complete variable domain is DAGVTQSPTHLIKTRGQQVTLRCSPISGHKSVSWYQQVLGQGPQFIFQYYEKEERGRGNFPDRFSARQFPNYSSELNVNALLLGDSALYLCASSYLQGRDTQYFGPGTRLTVL.

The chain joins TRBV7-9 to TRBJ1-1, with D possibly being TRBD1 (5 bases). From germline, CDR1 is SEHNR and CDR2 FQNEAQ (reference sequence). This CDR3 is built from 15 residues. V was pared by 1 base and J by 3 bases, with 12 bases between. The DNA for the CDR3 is TGTGCCAGCAGCTTAGGCCGGGACTTCGACACTGAAGCTTTCTTT. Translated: CASSLGRDFDTEAFF.

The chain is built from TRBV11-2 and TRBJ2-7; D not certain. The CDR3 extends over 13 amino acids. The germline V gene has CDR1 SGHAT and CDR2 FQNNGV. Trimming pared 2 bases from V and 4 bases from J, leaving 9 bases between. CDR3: CASSLTSPYEQYF. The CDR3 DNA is TGTGCCAGCAGCTTAACTTCCCCGTACGAGCAGTACTTC.

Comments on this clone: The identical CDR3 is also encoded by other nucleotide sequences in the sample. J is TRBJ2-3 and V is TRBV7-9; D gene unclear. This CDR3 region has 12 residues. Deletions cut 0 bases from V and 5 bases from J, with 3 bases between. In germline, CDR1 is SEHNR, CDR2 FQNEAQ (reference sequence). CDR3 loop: CASSLARDTQYF. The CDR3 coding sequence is TGTGCCAGCAGCTTAGCCAGAGATACGCAGTATTTT.

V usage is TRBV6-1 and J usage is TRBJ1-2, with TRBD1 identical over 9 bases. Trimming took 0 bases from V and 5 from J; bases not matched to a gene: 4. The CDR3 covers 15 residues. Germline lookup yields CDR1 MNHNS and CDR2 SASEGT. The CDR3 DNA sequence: TGTGCCAGCAGTGAAGCCACAGGGGGCGCGTATGGCTACACCTTC. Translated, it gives CASSEATGGAYGYTF.

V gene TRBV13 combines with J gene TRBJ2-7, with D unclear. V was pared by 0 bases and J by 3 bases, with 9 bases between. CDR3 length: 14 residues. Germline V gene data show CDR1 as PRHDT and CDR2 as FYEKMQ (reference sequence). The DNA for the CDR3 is TGTGCCAGCAGCTTAGGACAGTACTTCTACGAGCAGTACTTC. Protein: CASSLGQYFYEQYF.

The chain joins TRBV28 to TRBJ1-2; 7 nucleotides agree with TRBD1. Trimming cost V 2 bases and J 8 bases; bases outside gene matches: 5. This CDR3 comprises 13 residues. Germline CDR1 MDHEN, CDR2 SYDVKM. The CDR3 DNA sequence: TGTGCCAGCAGTTTAACAGGGGAGTACGGCTACACCTTC. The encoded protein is CASSLTGEYGYTF.

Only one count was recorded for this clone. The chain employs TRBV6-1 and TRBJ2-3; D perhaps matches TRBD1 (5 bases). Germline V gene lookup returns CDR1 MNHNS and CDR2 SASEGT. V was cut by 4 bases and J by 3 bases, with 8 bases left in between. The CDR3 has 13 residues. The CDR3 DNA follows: TGTGCCAGCAGTGTGGACAAGACAGATACGCAGTATTTT. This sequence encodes CASSVDKTDTQYF.

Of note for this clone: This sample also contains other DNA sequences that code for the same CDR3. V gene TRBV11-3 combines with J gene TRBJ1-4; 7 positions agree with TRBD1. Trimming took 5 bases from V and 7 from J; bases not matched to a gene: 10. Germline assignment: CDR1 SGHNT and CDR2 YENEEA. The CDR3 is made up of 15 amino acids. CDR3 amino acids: CASSSRQGGGEKLFF. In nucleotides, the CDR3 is TGTGCCAGCAGCAGCCGACAGGGAGGAGGTGAAAAACTGTTTTTT.

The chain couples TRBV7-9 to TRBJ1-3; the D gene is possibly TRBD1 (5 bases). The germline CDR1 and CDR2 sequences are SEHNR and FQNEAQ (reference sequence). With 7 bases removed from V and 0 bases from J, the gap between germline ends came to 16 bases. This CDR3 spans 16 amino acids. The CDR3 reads CASNWGGRSSGNTIYF. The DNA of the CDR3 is TGTGCCAGCAACTGGGGCGGAAGAAGCTCTGGAAACACCATATATTTT.